The sequence of this T cell receptor (beta chain) was determined in a study of T cell repertoires in cytomegalovirus infection. About the study: Indications of both CMV infection and matching HLA type were provided by public TCR beta signatures. The study, taken as a whole, reports: Clonotype analysis showed dominance of the ex vivo response by HLA-C-restricted CMV-specific TCR beta clonotypes.

The table lists this clonotype with a few counts. The antigen is not known. One entry per CDR3 protein, called by TCRdb with MiXCR from the reads. The sample carries hundreds of thousands of distinct CDR3 sequences, 35% recorded once. The CDR3 contains 18 residues. Germline lookup yields CDR1 SGHRS and CDR2 YFSETQ. V gave up 4 bases and J gave up 2 bases; unmatched junction bases: 12. The sequenced sample consisted of PBMCs. The TCR comes from a human donor in good health (CMV status not recorded). Some clones in this sample may be carry-over from other donors' samples. V and J are TRBV5-1 and TRBJ2-6; TRBD1 aligns across 7 bases. The CDR3 is CASSTDRDSLTGANVLTF. CDR3 nucleotide sequence: TGCGCCAGCAGCACTGATAGGGACAGCCTCACTGGGGCCAACGTCCTGACTTTC.